Presented here are 15 T cell receptor beta chains from one specimen sequenced in a study of blood T cell repertoires in COVID-19. Method: immunoSEQ multiplex PCR; TCRdb's copy keeps in-frame clones and lacks some. This sample has around 35,000 clones, with about 88% found just once. The source material was peripheral blood. These receptors originate from a man between 65 and 80 years old with acute or convalescent COVID-19.

The V gene is TRBV6-6, the J gene TRBJ2-1; maybe TRBD2 (5 bases). The CDR3 spans 11 residues. Per germline, CDR1 MNHNY and CDR2 SVGAGI (reference sequence). Trimming took off 11 bases at V and 5 bases at J, with 10 bases between the two ends. CDR3 DNA sequence: TGTGCCGGCGGGCGGAACAATGAGCAGTTCTTC. Its translation: CAGGRNNEQFF.

The chain couples TRBV19 to TRBJ1-6; D is undetermined. The CDR3 contains 18 residues. Looked up from germline, CDR1 is LNHDA and CDR2 is SQIVND (reference sequence). Deletions cut 6 bases from V and 0 bases from J, with 18 bases between. CDR3 DNA: TGTGCCAGTAGGAGGAGGCCTCCGCGGAACTCCTATAATTCACCCCTCCACTTT. Encoded protein: CASRRRPPRNSYNSPLHF.

V is TRBV7-2 and J is TRBJ2-1, with 8 bases that match TRBD2. J gave up 15 bases and V 1 base, and 8 bases lay outside the gene matches. This CDR3 is 13 amino acids long. Germline assignment: CDR1 SGHTA and CDR2 FQGNSA. The CDR3 DNA is TGTGCCAGCAGCTTAGTCGTCGGGAGGGAAGGGTTCTTC. It yields the protein CASSLVVGREGFF.

This clone was seen more than once but under ten times. The genes are TRBV9 and TRBJ1-2; a possible D gene is TRBD1 (6 bases). Germline CDR1 SGDLS, CDR2 YYNGEE. With 7 bases removed from V and 4 bases from J, the gap between germline ends came to 11 bases. The CDR3 runs 12 residues. The CDR3 loop reads CASGGGGYGYTF. In DNA form, the CDR3 reads TGTGCCAGCGGAGGGGGGGGCTATGGCTACACCTTC.

The rearrangement uses TRBV4-2 and TRBJ1-1; TRBD1 matches at 7 bases. With 2 bases clipped from V and 7 bases from J, the junction kept 7 bases outside the gene matches. The germline V gene has CDR1 LGHNA and CDR2 YNFKEQ. This CDR3 has 14 amino acids. The CDR3 region is CASSQKQGKDEAFF. DNA for the CDR3: TGTGCCAGCAGCCAAAAACAGGGGAAGGATGAAGCTTTCTTT.

This chain joins TRBV5-4 and TRBJ1-6; 7 positions match TRBD1. Germline CDR1 SGHNT, CDR2 YYREEE (reference sequence). The CDR3 extends over 15 amino acids. The ends lost 0 bases at V and 9 bases at J; junction bases unmatched: 6. The CDR3: CASSLAGQEGSPLHF. CDR3 nucleotide sequence: TGTGCCAGCAGCTTGGCCGGACAGGAGGGTTCACCCCTCCACTTT.

The CDR3 spells CARSPFRWGGAKNIQYF. CDR3 nucleotide sequence: TGTGCCAGAAGCCCATTCCGGTGGGGGGGGGCCAAAAACATTCAGTACTTC. The chain uses TRBV7-5 and TRBJ2-4; TRBD2, as called in the table, went unchecked against the DNA. TRBV7-5 is described as a pseudogene. The CDR3 extends over 17 amino acids.

This chain joins TRBV3-1 (or the pseudogene TRBV3-2) and TRBJ1-4; the D gene is possibly TRBD1 (5 bases). Trimming shortened V by 4 bases and J by 6 bases, and 15 bases separated the two germline ends. The CDR3 spans 15 residues. Germline V CDR1 and CDR2: LGHDT, YNNKEL (reference sequence). CDR3 region: CASSPSQGRDEKLFF. Written as DNA, the CDR3 is TGTGCCAGCAGCCCCTCCCAGGGAAGAGATGAAAAACTGTTTTTT.

The gene calls are TRBV5-4 and TRBJ2-2; TRBD2 matches 7 bases. With 0 bases clipped from V and 6 bases from J, the junction kept 5 bases outside the gene matches. CDR3 length: 15 residues. The germline CDR1 and CDR2 sequences are SGHNT and YYREEE (reference sequence). CDR3 amino acids: CASSLEAGDSGELFF. CDR3 nucleotides: TGTGCCAGCAGCTTGGAGGCGGGAGACTCCGGGGAGCTGTTTTTT. The entire variable domain, with the rest obtained from reference TRBV5-4 and TRBJ2-2, is as follows: ETGVTQSPTHLIKTRGQQVTLRCSSQSGHNTVSWYQQALGQGPQFIFQYYREEENGRGNFPPRFSGLQFPNYSSELNVNALELDDSALYLCASSLEAGDSGELFFGEGSRLTVL.

This chain joins TRBV5-1 and TRBJ1-1; 9 bases line up with TRBD1. This CDR3 is 17 amino acids long. J was trimmed by 4 bases and V by 3 bases; bases with no gene match: 13. CDR1 and CDR2 from the germline V gene are SGHRS and YFSETQ. The CDR3 DNA sequence: TGCGCCAGCAGCTACGGACAGGGGCGCAGGGAGGGCACTGAAGCTTTCTTT. Translation gives CASSYGQGRREGTEAFF.

This clone was detected once. The V and J genes are TRBV11-3 and TRBJ2-1; 7 bases fit TRBD1. Germline CDR1 is SGHNT and CDR2 is YENEEA. The CDR3 is 20 residues long. The trim removed 5 bases at V and 5 bases at J, leaving 24 bases unmatched. CDR3 amino acids: CASSRRQGNPPVIPHNEQFF. CDR3 coding DNA: TGTGCCAGCAGCCGCCGACAGGGAAACCCACCTGTGATCCCCCACAATGAGCAGTTCTTC.

The chain employs TRBV19 and TRBJ1-2; 8 bases agree with TRBD1. The germline V gene encodes CDR1 LNHDA and CDR2 SQIVND (reference sequence). This CDR3 region has 13 residues. V shed 3 bases, J shed 6 bases, and the junction held 3 bases outside the gene matches. The CDR3 nucleotides are TGTGCCAGTAGTATGGTACAGGGGGATGGCTACACCTTC. It specifies CASSMVQGDGYTF.

The chain links TRBV7-8 to TRBJ1-5; D remains ambiguous. The CDR3 is made up of 14 amino acids. V was trimmed by 4 bases and J by 0 bases, leaving 7 bases between them. The germline gives CDR1 SGHVS, CDR2 FQNEAQ. The CDR3 DNA reads as TGTGCCAGCAGCTCCCACACTAGCAATCAGCCCCAGCATTTT. Translation gives CASSSHTSNQPQHF.

V usage is TRBV2 and J usage is TRBJ1-2; TRBD1 is a possible D gene (5 bases). This CDR3 comprises 13 residues. Between the trimmed V and J ends, which lost 2 bases and 3 bases, there was a span of 7 bases. Germline CDR1 and CDR2: SNHLY and FYNNEI. The chain's CDR3 is CASSEQGDYGYTF. The CDR3 DNA reads TGTGCCAGCAGTGAACAGGGTGACTATGGCTACACCTTC.

The rearrangement joins TRBV27 to TRBJ2-7, with 9 positions matching TRBD1. CDR3 length: 16 amino acids. The V gene end was trimmed by 3 bases and the J gene end by 2 bases; junction bases not matched to a gene: 8. The germline gives CDR1 MNHEY, CDR2 SMNVEV (reference sequence). The CDR3 nucleotides read TGTGCCAGCAGTTTCCCCCGACAGGGGGTTACCTACGAGCAGTACTTC. As protein: CASSFPRQGVTYEQYF.